This entry lists 17 T cell receptor beta chains sequenced from one sample in a study of CD8+ T cells in alopecia areata. As to treatment: oral pan-JAK inhibitor, 5-10 mg twice daily. Sequencing templates came from extracted RNA that was reverse transcribed into cDNA. Profiling relied on immunoSEQ multiplex PCR, and the TCRdb table lists in-frame clones only, not all of them. This sample has approximately 65,000 clones; 46% occur once, and the top ten carry about 20%. The sequencing here drew on CD8+ T cells sorted from blood, taken between weeks 36 and 40, from a patient treated with tofacitinib. These receptors all come from a human donor with alopecia areata.

This rearrangement joins TRBV13 to TRBJ2-2; TRBD2 agrees at 11 bases. V gave up 5 bases and J gave up 4 bases; unmatched junction bases: 3. The CDR3 contains 15 residues. Germline CDR1 is PRHDT and CDR2 is FYEKMQ (reference sequence). The CDR3 reads CASSTGLAVTGELFF. The CDR3 DNA is TGTGCCAGCAGCACGGGACTAGCGGTCACCGGGGAGCTGTTTTTT.

J is TRBJ2-5 and V is TRBV7-2; D may be TRBD1 (6 bases). The CDR3 is 14 amino acids. Germline CDR1 and CDR2: SGHTA and FQGNSA. The V and J ends lost 4 bases and 5 bases respectively, with 14 bases between them. The chain's CDR3 is CASSSGQLRETQYF. The CDR3 coding sequence is TGTGCCAGCAGCTCCGGACAGCTCAGGGAGACCCAGTACTTC.

The genes are TRBV27 and TRBJ1-1; TRBD1 matches at 8 bases. The CDR3 totals 15 residues. In germline, CDR1 is MNHEY, CDR2 SMNVEV (reference sequence). J lost 0 bases, V lost 3 bases, and 3 bases had no gene match. In DNA form, the CDR3 reads TGTGCCAGCAGTTTGGGGGACAGGCTGAACACTGAAGCTTTCTTT. Amino acids: CASSLGDRLNTEAFF.

This chain links TRBV29-1 with TRBJ2-7; D remains ambiguous. The V end lost 2 bases, the J end lost 4 bases, and 6 bases lay between the germline ends. Germline CDR1 SQVTM, CDR2 ANQGSEA. The CDR3 length is 11 residues. The CDR3 region is CSVEIRYEQYF. The CDR3 region has the DNA TGCAGCGTTGAAATCCGGTACGAGCAGTACTTC.

The rearrangement joins TRBV7-9 to TRBJ2-5; D assignment may be TRBD1 or TRBD2 (5 bases each). Germline-derived CDR1 and CDR2 are SEHNR and FQNEAQ (reference sequence). CDR3 length equals 13 residues. V was cut by 5 bases and J by 3 bases, with 10 bases left in between. CDR3 in amino acids: CASSERGKETQYF. Here the CDR3 DNA reads TGTGCCAGCAGCGAACGGGGCAAAGAGACCCAGTACTTC.

This clone was seen a few times. The chain uses TRBV6-5 and TRBJ2-1; D gene unclear. The CDR3 has 13 amino acids. The V end was cut by 5 bases, the J end by 4 bases, with 9 bases between. In germline, CDR1 is MNHEY, CDR2 SVGAGI. In DNA form, the CDR3 reads TGTGCCAGCAGTCCTGACAAATACAATGAGCAGTTCTTC. The encoded protein is CASSPDKYNEQFF.

V and J are TRBV15 and TRBJ1-3, with D perhaps matching TRBD1 (5 bases). This CDR3 is built from 15 residues. Germline V gene sequence: CDR1 LNHNV, CDR2 YYDKDF (reference sequence). Trimming removed 5 bases at V and 3 bases at J, with 14 bases between. Here the CDR3 DNA reads TGTGCCACCAGCGGGGGGACGGACGGTGGAAACACCATATATTTT. It yields the protein CATSGGTDGGNTIYF.

This chain connects TRBV29-1 to TRBJ1-2; perhaps TRBD1 as D (6 bases). The CDR3 loop spans 13 amino acids. Trimming left V 4 bases short and J 8 bases short, with 17 bases between. The V gene's germline CDR1 is SQVTM and CDR2 ANQGSEA. The CDR3 reads CSVGSGGPRGYTF. Written as DNA, the CDR3 is TGCAGCGTTGGAAGCGGGGGCCCTCGGGGCTACACCTTC. The full variable domain, its missing parts supplied by reference TRBV29-1 and TRBJ1-2, is SAVISQKPSRDICQRGTSLTIQCQVDSQVTMMFWYRQQPGQSLTLIATANQGSEATYESGFVIDKFPISRPNLTFSTLTVSNMSPEDSSIYLCSVGSGGPRGYTFGSGTRLTVV.

In this sample, this clone turned up a few times. The V call is TRBV25-1, the J call TRBJ1-1; D is unresolved. Germline loops: CDR1 MGHDK, CDR2 SYGVNS. V was cut by 7 bases and J by 4 bases, with 13 bases left in between. This CDR3 spans 13 amino acids. CDR3 nucleotides: TGTGCCAGCACCGGAGGGTACAGCACTGAAGCTTTCTTT. This encodes CASTGGYSTEAFF.

There are a few counts of this clone. The chain employs TRBV5-6 and TRBJ2-5; 7 bases are a match to TRBD1. From germline, CDR1 is SGHDT and CDR2 YYEEEE. This CDR3 has 16 residues. After removal of 4 bases from V and 5 bases from J, the junction contained 14 bases not matched to a gene. This CDR3 is CASSQRQGIFEETQYF. The CDR3 nucleotides are TGTGCCAGCAGCCAGAGACAGGGTATATTTGAGGAGACCCAGTACTTC. The full variable domain, rest sourced from reference TRBV5-6 and TRBJ2-5, is DAGVTQSPTHLIKTRGQQVTLRCSPKSGHDTVSWYQQALGQGPQFIFQYYEEEERQRGNFPDRFSGHQFPNYSSELNVNALLLGDSALYLCASSQRQGIFEETQYFGPGTRLLVL.

This chain links TRBV7-2 with TRBJ2-5; no firm D call. V shed 2 bases and J shed 0 bases, with 19 bases lying between them. This CDR3 spans 18 amino acids. From germline, CDR1 is SGHTA and CDR2 FQGNSA. The CDR3 DNA reads TGTGCCAGCAGCTTAACCCCCTATCGGACGGCGTACCAAGAGACCCAGTACTTC. This translates into CASSLTPYRTAYQETQYF.

This rearrangement joins TRBV4-2 to TRBJ2-3, with 7 bases lining up with TRBD2. The trim removed 8 bases at V and 4 bases at J, leaving 6 bases unmatched. CDR1 is LGHNA and CDR2 is YNFKEQ in the germline V gene. The CDR3 has 13 amino acids. The CDR3 sequence is CASGRERADTQYF. CDR3 in DNA: TGTGCCAGCGGGCGGGAGAGGGCAGATACGCAGTATTTT.

The chain is built from TRBV4-1 and TRBJ1-1; D gene unclear. Germline assignment: CDR1 MGHRA and CDR2 YSYEKL. The CDR3 has 14 amino acids. Trimming removed 1 base at V and 1 base at J, with 7 bases between. The CDR3 DNA follows: TGCGCCAGCAGCCAAGTTGCCGGGAACACTGAAGCTTTCTTT. Protein: CASSQVAGNTEAFF.

This clone was recorded a few times. J is TRBJ2-6 and V is TRBV7-9; D is unclear. Germline V gene data show CDR1 as SEHNR and CDR2 as FQNEAQ (reference sequence). The CDR3 loop spans 18 amino acids. V was clipped by 1 base and J by 0 bases, with 13 bases between them. The chain's CDR3 is CASSLVAGALSGANVLTF. The CDR3 DNA reads TGTGCCAGCAGCTTAGTGGCCGGAGCCCTCTCTGGGGCCAACGTCCTGACTTTC.

This chain links TRBV9 with TRBJ1-2; a weak D match, TRBD1 (5 bases). Trimming stripped 2 bases from V and 3 bases from J, with 17 bases between. This CDR3 is built from 16 residues. CDR1 SGDLS and CDR2 YYNGEE come from the germline V gene. The CDR3 spells CASSVWVTGGDYGYTF. The CDR3 nucleotides read TGTGCCAGCAGCGTTTGGGTGACCGGAGGGGACTATGGCTACACCTTC.

The gene calls are TRBV30 and TRBJ2-1; D perhaps matches TRBD2 (5 bases). Germline CDR1 is GTSNPN and CDR2 is SVGIG (reference sequence). The V end was cut by 0 bases, the J end by 4 bases, with 16 bases between. The CDR3 totals 16 residues. DNA of the CDR3: TGTGCCTGGAGTGTGATCCCTCAAGGGAGATACAATGAGCAGTTCTTC. Translation gives CAWSVIPQGRYNEQFF.

With respect to this clone: Other DNA sequences of this sample code for an identical CDR3. The chain employs TRBV9 and TRBJ2-7, with D unclear. CDR1 is SGDLS, CDR2 YYNGEE, per germline. This CDR3 has 12 residues. V was clipped by 3 bases and J by 3 bases, with 7 bases between them. The CDR3: CASSGDSYEQYF. CDR3 nucleotide sequence: TGTGCCAGCAGCGGAGATAGCTACGAGCAGTACTTC.